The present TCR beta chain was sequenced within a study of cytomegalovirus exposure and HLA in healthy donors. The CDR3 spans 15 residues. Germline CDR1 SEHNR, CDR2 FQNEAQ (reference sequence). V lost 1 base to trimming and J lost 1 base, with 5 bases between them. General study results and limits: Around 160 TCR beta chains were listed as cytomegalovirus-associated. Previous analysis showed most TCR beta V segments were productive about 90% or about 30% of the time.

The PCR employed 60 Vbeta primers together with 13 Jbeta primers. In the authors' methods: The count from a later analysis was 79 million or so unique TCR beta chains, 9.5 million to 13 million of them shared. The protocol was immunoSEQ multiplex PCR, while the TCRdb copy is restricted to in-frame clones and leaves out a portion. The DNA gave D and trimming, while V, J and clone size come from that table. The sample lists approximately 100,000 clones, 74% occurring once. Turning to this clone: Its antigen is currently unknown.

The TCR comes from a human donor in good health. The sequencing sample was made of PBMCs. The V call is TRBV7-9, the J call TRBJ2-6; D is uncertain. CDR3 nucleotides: TGTGCCAGCAGCTTAGTTCAATCTGGGGCCAACGTCCTGACTTTC. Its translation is CASSLVQSGANVLTF.